The 5 T cell receptor beta chains reported below all come from one sample, sequenced in a study of cytotoxic CD8 clonotypes in ibrutinib-treated CLL. Only in-frame clones appear in the TCRdb table, and some are missing; sequencing was by immunoSEQ multiplex PCR. The data contain 100,000 to 150,000 clones, 80% to 90% of them singletons. This specimen consisted of PBMCs, obtained after 24 months of ibrutinib treatment. Receptor source: a human donor with chronic lymphocytic leukemia.

V usage is TRBV28 and J usage is TRBJ2-7; D perhaps matches TRBD1 (6 bases). V shed 3 bases and J shed 2 bases, with 11 bases lying between them. Germline V gene sequence: CDR1 MDHEN, CDR2 SYDVKM. The CDR3 runs to 14 residues. Written as DNA, the CDR3 is TGTGCCAGCAGTTTTCGTTCAGGGGCCTACGAGCAGTACTTC. Its translation: CASSFRSGAYEQYF.

This chain links TRBV28 with TRBJ2-5; 7 bases are a match to TRBD2. The CDR3 runs 14 residues. Germline loops: CDR1 MDHEN, CDR2 SYDVKM. After removal of 6 bases from V and 5 bases from J, the junction contained 9 bases not matched to a gene. Here the CDR3 DNA reads TGTGCCAGCAGCCCGGGACTACGGAGGGAGACCCAGTACTTC. Protein sequence: CASSPGLRRETQYF.

The CDR3 DNA follows: TGTGCCAGCAGTAGGACCGGGACTACCTTCTCTAGGAATGAGCAGTTCTTC. Translating it yields CASSRTGTTFSRNEQFF. The rearrangement links TRBV27 to TRBJ2-1, with 7 bases aligning to TRBD2. The CDR3 sequence is 17 residues long. Germline V gene data show CDR1 as MNHEY and CDR2 as SMNVEV (reference sequence). Losses at the gene ends were 5 bases for V and 7 bases for J; bases not matched to a gene: 17.

CDR3 DNA sequence: TGTGCCAGCGGGGCGGGACAGGACCGCACAGATACGCAGTATTTT. Translating gives CASGAGQDRTDTQYF. This chain uses TRBV2 with TRBJ2-3, with 8 nucleotides matching TRBD1. Germline V gives CDR1 SNHLY, CDR2 FYNNEI. V trimming: 8 bases; J trimming: 1 base; junction bases outside the gene matches: 8. This CDR3 has 15 residues.

J is TRBJ2-7 and V is TRBV6-5; D is possibly TRBD2 (6 bases). V was pared by 6 bases and J by 3 bases, with 12 bases between. Germline CDR1 reads MNHEY; CDR2 reads SVGAGI. The CDR3 loop spans 13 amino acids. The CDR3 protein is CASSLMGGYEQYF. As DNA, the CDR3 is TGTGCCAGCAGCCTTATGGGGGGCTACGAGCAGTACTTC.